This T cell receptor beta chain was identified in a study of human CD8 memory T cell subsets. Germline loops: CDR1 MNHEY, CDR2 SMNVEV (reference sequence). The CDR3 length is 14 residues. TPEX cells were exhausted-like CCR7+ PD-1+ TIGIT+ early memory CD8+ T cells. UMI-labeled 5' RACE generated the TCR beta libraries. After re-calling the 5' RACE reads, TCRdb lists one entry per CDR3 protein, DNA absent. The table for this sample gives thousands of distinct CDR3 sequences. The chain joins TRBV27 to TRBJ1-5; as DNA is missing, the TRBD1 call by TCRdb cannot be tested. The receptor was derived from a human donor in good health. The sample comprised CD8+ T cells from PBMCs. The CDR3 loop reads CASGHVYSNQPQHF.